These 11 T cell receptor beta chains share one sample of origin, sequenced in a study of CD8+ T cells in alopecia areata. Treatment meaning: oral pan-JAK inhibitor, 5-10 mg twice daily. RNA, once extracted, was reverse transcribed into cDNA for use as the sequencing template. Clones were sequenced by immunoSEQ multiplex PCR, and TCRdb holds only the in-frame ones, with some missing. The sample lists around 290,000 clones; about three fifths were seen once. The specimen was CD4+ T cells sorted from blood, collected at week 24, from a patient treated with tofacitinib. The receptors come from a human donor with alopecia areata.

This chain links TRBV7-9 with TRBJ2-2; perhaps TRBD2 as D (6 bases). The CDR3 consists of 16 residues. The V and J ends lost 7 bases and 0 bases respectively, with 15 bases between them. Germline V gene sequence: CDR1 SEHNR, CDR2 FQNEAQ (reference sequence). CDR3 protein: CASTPYSGANTGELFF. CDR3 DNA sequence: TGTGCCAGCACCCCATACTCGGGGGCGAACACCGGGGAGCTGTTTTTT.

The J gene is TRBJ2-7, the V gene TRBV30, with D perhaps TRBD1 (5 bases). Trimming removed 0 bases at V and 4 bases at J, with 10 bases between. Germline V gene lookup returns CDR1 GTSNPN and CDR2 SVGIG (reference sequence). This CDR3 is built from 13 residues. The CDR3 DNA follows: TGTGCCTGGAGTGTAGACAGCCGGTACGAGCAGTACTTC. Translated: CAWSVDSRYEQYF.

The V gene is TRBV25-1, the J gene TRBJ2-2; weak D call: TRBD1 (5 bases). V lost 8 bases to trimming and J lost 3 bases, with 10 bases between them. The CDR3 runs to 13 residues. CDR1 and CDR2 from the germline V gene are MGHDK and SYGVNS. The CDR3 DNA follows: TGTGCCAGCTTTCAGGGCGACACCGGGGAGCTGTTTTTT. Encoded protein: CASFQGDTGELFF.

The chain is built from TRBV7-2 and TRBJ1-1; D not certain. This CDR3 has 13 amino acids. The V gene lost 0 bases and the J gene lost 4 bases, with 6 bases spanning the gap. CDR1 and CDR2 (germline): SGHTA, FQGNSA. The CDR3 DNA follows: TGTGCCAGCAGCTTAGCGGAGACCACTGAAGCTTTCTTT. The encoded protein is CASSLAETTEAFF. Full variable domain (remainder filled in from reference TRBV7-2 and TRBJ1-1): GAGVSQSPSNKVTEKGKDVELRCDPISGHTALYWYRQSLGQGLEFLIYFQGNSAPDKSGLPSDRFSAERTGGSVSTLTIQRTQQEDSAVYLCASSLAETTEAFFGQGTRLTVV.

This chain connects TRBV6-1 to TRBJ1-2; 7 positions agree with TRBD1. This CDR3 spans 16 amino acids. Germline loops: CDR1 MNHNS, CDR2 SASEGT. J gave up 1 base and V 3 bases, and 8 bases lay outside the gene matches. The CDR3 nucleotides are TGTGCCAGCAGTGATTTGACAGGGAGGCTTAACTATGGCTACACCTTC. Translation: CASSDLTGRLNYGYTF.

DNA for the CDR3: TGCGCCAGCAGTCTGGGGGCTCCCAATTCACCCCTCCACTTT. This gives the protein CASSLGAPNSPLHF. V gene TRBV5-1 combines with J gene TRBJ1-6; maybe TRBD1 (6 bases). CDR1 is SGHRS and CDR2 is YFSETQ in the germline V gene. The CDR3 is made up of 14 amino acids. V gave up 5 bases and J gave up 7 bases, with 13 bases separating them.

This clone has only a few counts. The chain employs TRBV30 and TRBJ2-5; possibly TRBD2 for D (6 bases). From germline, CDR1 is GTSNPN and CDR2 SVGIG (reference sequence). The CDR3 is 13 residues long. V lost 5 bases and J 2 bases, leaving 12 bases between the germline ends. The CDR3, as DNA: TGTGCCTGGGCTGGGGGGATACAAGAGACCCAGTACTTC. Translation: CAWAGGIQETQYF.

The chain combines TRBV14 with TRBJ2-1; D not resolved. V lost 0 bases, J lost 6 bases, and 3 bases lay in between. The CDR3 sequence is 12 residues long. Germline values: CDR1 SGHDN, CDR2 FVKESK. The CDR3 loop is CASSQEFNEQFF. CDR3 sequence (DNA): TGTGCCAGCAGCCAAGAGTTCAATGAGCAGTTCTTC. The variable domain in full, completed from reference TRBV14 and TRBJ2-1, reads EAGVTQFPSHSVIEKGQTVTLRCDPISGHDNLYWYRRVMGKEIKFLLHFVKESKQDESGMPNNRFLAERTGGTYSTLKVQPAELEDSGVYFCASSQEFNEQFFGPGTRLTVL.

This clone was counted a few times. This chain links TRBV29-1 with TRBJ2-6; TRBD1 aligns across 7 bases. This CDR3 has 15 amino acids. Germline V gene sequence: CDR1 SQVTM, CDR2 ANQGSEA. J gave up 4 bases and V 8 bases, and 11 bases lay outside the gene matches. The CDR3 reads CSTLKGGTGANVLTF. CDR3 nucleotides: TGCAGCACTCTGAAAGGGGGCACCGGGGCCAACGTCCTGACTTTC. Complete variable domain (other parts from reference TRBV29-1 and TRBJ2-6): SAVISQKPSRDICQRGTSLTIQCQVDSQVTMMFWYRQQPGQSLTLIATANQGSEATYESGFVIDKFPISRPNLTFSTLTVSNMSPEDSSIYLCSTLKGGTGANVLTFGAGSRLTVL.

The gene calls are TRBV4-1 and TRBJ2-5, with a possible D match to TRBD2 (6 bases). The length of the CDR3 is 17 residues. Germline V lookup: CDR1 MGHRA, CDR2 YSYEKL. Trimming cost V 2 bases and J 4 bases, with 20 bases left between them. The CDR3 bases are TGCGCCAGCAGCCAACCACTACGAGGGACTGGGAGAGAGACCCAGTACTTC. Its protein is CASSQPLRGTGRETQYF.

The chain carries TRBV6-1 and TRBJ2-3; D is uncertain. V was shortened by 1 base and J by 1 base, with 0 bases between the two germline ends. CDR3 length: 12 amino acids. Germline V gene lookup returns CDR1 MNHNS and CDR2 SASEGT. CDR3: CASSEGTDTQYF. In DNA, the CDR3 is TGTGCCAGCAGTGAAGGCACAGATACGCAGTATTTT.